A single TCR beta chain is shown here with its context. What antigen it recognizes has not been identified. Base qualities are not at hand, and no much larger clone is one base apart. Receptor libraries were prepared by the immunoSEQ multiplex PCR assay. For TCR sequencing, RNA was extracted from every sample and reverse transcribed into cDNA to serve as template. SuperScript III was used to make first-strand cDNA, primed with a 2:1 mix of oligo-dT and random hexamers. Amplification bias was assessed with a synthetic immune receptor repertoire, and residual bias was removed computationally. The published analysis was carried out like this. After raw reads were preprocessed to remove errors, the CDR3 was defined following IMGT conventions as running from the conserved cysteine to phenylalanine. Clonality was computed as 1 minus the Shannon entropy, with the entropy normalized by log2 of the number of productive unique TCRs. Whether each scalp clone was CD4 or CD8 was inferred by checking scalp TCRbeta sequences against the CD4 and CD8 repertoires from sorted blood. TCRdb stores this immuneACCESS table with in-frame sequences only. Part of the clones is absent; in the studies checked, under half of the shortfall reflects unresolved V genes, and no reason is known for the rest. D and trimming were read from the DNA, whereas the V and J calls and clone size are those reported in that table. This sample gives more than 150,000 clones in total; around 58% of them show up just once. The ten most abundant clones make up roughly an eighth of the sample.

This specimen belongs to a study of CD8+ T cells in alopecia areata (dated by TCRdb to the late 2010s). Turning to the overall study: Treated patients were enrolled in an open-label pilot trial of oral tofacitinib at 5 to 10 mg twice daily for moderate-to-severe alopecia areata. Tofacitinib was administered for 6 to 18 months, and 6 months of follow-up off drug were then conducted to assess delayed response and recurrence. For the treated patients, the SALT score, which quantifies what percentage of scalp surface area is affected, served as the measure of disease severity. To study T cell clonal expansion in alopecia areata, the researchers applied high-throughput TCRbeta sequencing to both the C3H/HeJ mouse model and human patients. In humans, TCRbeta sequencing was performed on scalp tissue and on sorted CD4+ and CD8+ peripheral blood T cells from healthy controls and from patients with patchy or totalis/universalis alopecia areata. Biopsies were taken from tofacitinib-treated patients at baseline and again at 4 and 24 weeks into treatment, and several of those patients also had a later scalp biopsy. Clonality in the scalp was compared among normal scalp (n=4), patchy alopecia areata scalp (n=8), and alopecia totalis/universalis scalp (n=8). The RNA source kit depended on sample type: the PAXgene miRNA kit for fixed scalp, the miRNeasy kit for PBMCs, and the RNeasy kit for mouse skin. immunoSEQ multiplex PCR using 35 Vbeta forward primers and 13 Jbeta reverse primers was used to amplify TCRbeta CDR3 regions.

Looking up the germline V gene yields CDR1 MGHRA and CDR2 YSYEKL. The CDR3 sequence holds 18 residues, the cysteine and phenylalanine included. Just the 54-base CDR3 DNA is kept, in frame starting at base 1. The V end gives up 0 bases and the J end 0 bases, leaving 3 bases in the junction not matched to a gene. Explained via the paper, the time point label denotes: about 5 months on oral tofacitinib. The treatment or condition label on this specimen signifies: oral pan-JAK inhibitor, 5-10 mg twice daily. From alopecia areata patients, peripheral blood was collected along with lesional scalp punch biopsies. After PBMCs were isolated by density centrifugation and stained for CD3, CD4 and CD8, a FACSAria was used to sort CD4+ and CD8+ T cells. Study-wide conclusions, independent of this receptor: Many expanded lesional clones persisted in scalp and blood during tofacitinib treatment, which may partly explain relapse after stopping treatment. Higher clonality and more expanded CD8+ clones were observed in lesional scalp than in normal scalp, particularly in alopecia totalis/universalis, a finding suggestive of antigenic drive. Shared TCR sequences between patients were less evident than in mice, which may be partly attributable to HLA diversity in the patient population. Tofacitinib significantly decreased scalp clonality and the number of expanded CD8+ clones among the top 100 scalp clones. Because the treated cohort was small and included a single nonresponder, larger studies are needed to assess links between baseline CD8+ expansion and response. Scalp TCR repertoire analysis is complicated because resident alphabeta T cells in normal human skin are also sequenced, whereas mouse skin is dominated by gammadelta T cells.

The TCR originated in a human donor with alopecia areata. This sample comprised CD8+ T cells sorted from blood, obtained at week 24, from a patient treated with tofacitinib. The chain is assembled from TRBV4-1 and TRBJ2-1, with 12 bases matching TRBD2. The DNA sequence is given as TGCGCCAGCAGCCAAGAAACTAGCGGGAGGAGCTCCTACAATGAGCAGTTCTTC. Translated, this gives CASSQETSGRSSYNEQFF.